These 25 T cell receptor beta chains originate from one sample sequenced in a study of OX40 agonist ivuxolimab in advanced cancers. Libraries were prepared by immunoSEQ multiplex PCR; TCRdb keeps only in-frame clonotypes and omits some of them. The data contain over 85,000 clones, 87% of them seen just once; the ten biggest clones take up under 0.55%. The material sequenced was CD4+ or CD8+ T cells sorted from blood, taken in a trial of the OX40 agonist ivuxolimab. All receptors come from an adult with an advanced solid tumor such as melanoma, head and neck, liver or kidney cancer.

The V and J genes are TRBV4-3 and TRBJ2-2, with 7 bases fitting TRBD1. The germline gives CDR1 LGHNA, CDR2 YSLEER. The CDR3 is 15 residues long. J lost 7 bases, V lost 4 bases, and 9 bases had no gene match. The CDR3 DNA sequence: TGCGCCAGCAGCCCGAGGACAGGTGAAGTCGGGGAGCTGTTTTTT. Translation gives CASSPRTGEVGELFF.

V and J are TRBV9 and TRBJ1-3, with no clear D. The germline V gene encodes CDR1 SGDLS and CDR2 YYNGEE. The CDR3 length is 14 residues. The V gene lost 4 bases and the J gene lost 4 bases, with 12 bases spanning the gap. The DNA for the CDR3 is TGTGCCAGCAGCCCTCAGGTGGCCGGAAACACCATATATTTT. Protein sequence: CASSPQVAGNTIYF.

This clone was detected only once. This rearrangement joins TRBV6-5 to TRBJ1-1; D is undetermined. The CDR3 is made up of 15 amino acids. The germline V gene encodes CDR1 MNHEY and CDR2 SVGAGI. Trimming took off 0 bases at V and 4 bases at J, with 12 bases between the two ends. CDR3 protein: CASSYSTRTSTEAFF. The CDR3, as DNA: TGTGCCAGCAGTTACTCGACTCGGACCTCCACTGAAGCTTTCTTT.

This clone has more than one count but fewer than ten. The V and J genes are TRBV9 and TRBJ2-1, with TRBD2 as a possible D gene (6 bases). V was clipped by 0 bases and J by 4 bases, with 11 bases between them. This CDR3 region has 15 residues. Germline values: CDR1 SGDLS, CDR2 YYNGEE. CDR3 nucleotide sequence: TGTGCCAGCAGCGTAGAGGTGGGGGGATACAATGAGCAGTTCTTC. Protein sequence: CASSVEVGGYNEQFF.

CDR3 protein: CASSIGTSYQYF. The CDR3 bases are TGTGCCAGTAGTATCGGGACTTCGTACCAGTACTTC. V is TRBV19 and J is TRBJ2-7, with D possibly TRBD2 on 6 matching bases. The ends were cut back, 3 bases at V and 10 bases at J, with 13 bases in the middle. CDR1 and CDR2 from the germline V gene are LNHDA and SQIVND (reference sequence). This CDR3 contains 12 residues.

The V gene is TRBV19, the J gene TRBJ2-1, with D tentatively TRBD1 or TRBD2 (5 bases each). Trimming left V 7 bases short and J 6 bases short, with 16 bases between. Per germline, CDR1 LNHDA and CDR2 SQIVND (reference sequence). The CDR3 totals 14 residues. The CDR3 region is CASTHDHGANEQFF. The CDR3 bases are TGTGCCAGTACTCATGACCACGGGGCCAATGAGCAGTTCTTC.

The chain links TRBV5-1 to TRBJ1-1; TRBD1 is a possible D gene (5 bases). This CDR3 is built from 13 residues. Germline V gives CDR1 SGHRS, CDR2 YFSETQ. Between the trimmed V and J ends, which lost 4 bases and 1 base, there was a span of 8 bases. CDR3 protein: CASSLGANTEAFF. The CDR3 nucleotides are TGCGCCAGCAGCCTTGGGGCGAACACTGAAGCTTTCTTT.

The chain recombines TRBV6-5 with TRBJ1-1, with 8 positions matching TRBD1. V was pared by 5 bases and J by 6 bases, with 5 bases of the junction left unmatched. Germline values: CDR1 MNHEY, CDR2 SVGAGI. There are 13 residues in the CDR3. CDR3 residues: CASSATGGAEAFF. In DNA form, the CDR3 reads TGTGCCAGCAGTGCAACAGGGGGGGCTGAAGCTTTCTTT.

The V call is TRBV4-1, the J call TRBJ2-3, with D unclear. This CDR3 region has 15 residues. The V end was cut by 1 base, the J end by 1 base, with 9 bases between. Germline V gives CDR1 MGHRA, CDR2 YSYEKL. The CDR3 region has the DNA TGCGCCAGCAGCCAAGCCCCTGTGGGCACAGATACGCAGTATTTT. Residues: CASSQAPVGTDTQYF.

V gene TRBV11-2 combines with J gene TRBJ2-1; D remains ambiguous. Germline assignment: CDR1 SGHAT and CDR2 FQNNGV. V was pared by 4 bases and J by 10 bases, with 20 bases between. This CDR3 has 15 residues. CDR3 residues: CASSSSPPAAGEQFF. The CDR3 coding sequence is TGTGCCAGCAGCTCCTCACCCCCGGCCGCCGGCGAGCAGTTCTTC.

The chain is built from TRBV6-6 and TRBJ2-7, with D perhaps TRBD1 (6 bases). The CDR3 covers 13 residues. Germline CDR1 reads MNHNY; CDR2 reads SVGAGI (reference sequence). The V and J ends lost 5 bases and 5 bases respectively, with 13 bases between them. Here the CDR3 reads CASSIGGSNEQYF. The CDR3 DNA sequence: TGTGCCAGCAGTATAGGGGGTTCCAACGAGCAGTACTTC.

In regard to this clone: The sample contains more than one DNA sequence encoding this CDR3. The rearrangement uses TRBV11-2 and TRBJ1-5; D remains ambiguous. The V and J ends lost 3 bases and 5 bases respectively, with 8 bases between them. The length of the CDR3 is 13 residues. Germline V gene data show CDR1 as SGHAT and CDR2 as FQNNGV. The CDR3 region has the DNA TGTGCCAGCAGCTTGGACCGGGATCAGCCCCAGCATTTT. Amino acid sequence: CASSLDRDQPQHF.

Note on this clone: Other DNA variants within this sample encode the same CDR3. The chain links TRBV5-4 to TRBJ2-3, with a tentative D call TRBD1 (5 bases). CDR1 and CDR2 (germline): SGHNT, YYREEE (reference sequence). With 4 bases removed from V and 3 bases from J, the gap between germline ends came to 9 bases. The CDR3 is 13 residues long. CDR3 coding DNA: TGTGCCAGCAGCAGCCAGGGTACAGATACGCAGTATTTT. It yields the protein CASSSQGTDTQYF. Complete variable domain (other parts from reference TRBV5-4 and TRBJ2-3): ETGVTQSPTHLIKTRGQQVTLRCSSQSGHNTVSWYQQALGQGPQFIFQYYREEENGRGNFPPRFSGLQFPNYSSELNVNALELDDSALYLCASSSQGTDTQYFGPGTRLTVL.

The chain links TRBV4-3 to TRBJ1-2; possibly TRBD1 for D (6 bases). Per germline, CDR1 LGHNA and CDR2 YSLEER. There are 18 residues in the CDR3. The germline V and J ends were trimmed by 4 bases and 4 bases, with 25 bases remaining between them. CDR3 coding DNA: TGCGCCAGCAGCCGAGAATTTCAGGGGATAGGGCTGGGCTATGGCTACACCTTC. It is translated as CASSREFQGIGLGYGYTF.

The chain links TRBV5-1 to TRBJ2-1, with 7 bases that match TRBD1. This CDR3 comprises 14 residues. V dropped 0 bases and J dropped 10; count of bases not matched to a gene: 7. Looked up from germline, CDR1 is SGHRS and CDR2 is YFSETQ. This CDR3 reads CASSLDTGVGEQFF. In nucleotides, the CDR3 is TGCGCCAGCAGCTTGGACACAGGGGTGGGAGAGCAGTTCTTC.

This clone was seen just once. This rearrangement joins TRBV7-9 to TRBJ2-7; D is unclear. Germline V gene lookup returns CDR1 SEHNR and CDR2 FQNEAQ (reference sequence). Trimming pared 4 bases from V and 3 bases from J, leaving 16 bases between. This CDR3 has 15 amino acids. CDR3 DNA sequence: TGTGCCAGCAGCTACGTTGACCCTACCAACTACGAGCAGTACTTC. Amino acid sequence: CASSYVDPTNYEQYF.

V and J are TRBV9 and TRBJ1-1; maybe TRBD1 (6 bases). In germline, CDR1 is SGDLS, CDR2 YYNGEE. The CDR3 length is 15 residues. V was shortened by 4 bases and J by 5 bases, with 18 bases between the two germline ends. CDR3 loop: CASSPRAWGATEAFF. Written as DNA, the CDR3 is TGTGCCAGCAGCCCCCGCGCGTGGGGGGCGACTGAAGCTTTCTTT.

The J gene is TRBJ1-3, the V gene TRBV10-3; no definite D call. This CDR3 spans 11 amino acids. The germline V gene encodes CDR1 ENHRY and CDR2 SYGVKD. Trimming left V 10 bases short and J 0 bases short, with 4 bases between. This CDR3 is CATSSGNTIYF. CDR3 DNA sequence: TGTGCCACTAGCTCTGGAAACACCATATATTTT.

This chain joins TRBV2 and TRBJ1-2, with D uncertain. The CDR3 loop spans 11 amino acids. Trimming left V 8 bases short and J 7 bases short, with 11 bases between. Germline CDR1 SNHLY, CDR2 FYNNEI. This CDR3 reads CASVSGFGYTF. CDR3 bases: TGTGCCAGCGTTTCTGGTTTTGGCTACACCTTC.

V gene TRBV2 combines with J gene TRBJ1-1; 9 bases match TRBD1. The ends lost 8 bases at V and 4 bases at J; junction bases unmatched: 11. Per the germline V gene, CDR1 is SNHLY and CDR2 is FYNNEI. The CDR3 length is 15 residues. The CDR3 nucleotides are TGTGCCAGCCTACAGACAGGGGGATTGTTCACTGAAGCTTTCTTT. Its translation: CASLQTGGLFTEAFF.

The chain couples TRBV4-3 to TRBJ2-7, with 10 nucleotides matching TRBD1. V was clipped by 4 bases and J by 3 bases; unmatched bases: 6. The CDR3 sequence is 15 residues long. From germline, CDR1 is LGHNA and CDR2 YSLEER. The CDR3 sequence: CASSRTGTGDYEQYF. In DNA, the CDR3 is TGCGCCAGCAGCCGGACCGGGACAGGGGACTACGAGCAGTACTTC.

The rearrangement joins TRBV6-5 to TRBJ2-7; no firm D call. This CDR3 has 12 residues. Trimming left V 11 bases short and J 2 bases short, with 13 bases between. CDR1 is MNHEY, CDR2 SVGAGI, per germline. Written as DNA, the CDR3 is TGTGCCGCCTTTGACGGAGCCTACGAGCAGTACTTC. Encoded protein: CAAFDGAYEQYF.

The rearrangement uses TRBV5-1 and TRBJ2-7, with D possibly matching TRBD2 (5 bases). The CDR3 runs 15 residues. Germline V CDR1 and CDR2: SGHRS, YFSETQ. V was trimmed by 0 bases and J by 2 bases, leaving 12 bases between them. The CDR3 reads CASSLGRGATYEQYF. The CDR3 DNA is TGCGCCAGCAGCTTGGGACGGGGAGCGACCTACGAGCAGTACTTC.

V gene TRBV11-2 combines with J gene TRBJ1-5; D gene uncertain. Per the germline V gene, CDR1 is SGHAT and CDR2 is FQNNGV. V lost 1 base and J 4 bases, leaving 5 bases between the germline ends. CDR3 length: 13 residues. CDR3 sequence: CASSLGTNQPQHF. CDR3 DNA sequence: TGTGCCAGCAGCTTAGGCACTAATCAGCCCCAGCATTTT.

This sequence joins TRBV7-6 and TRBJ2-2; D is perhaps TRBD1 or TRBD2 (5 bases each). Germline assignment: CDR1 SGHVS and CDR2 FNYEAQ. CDR3 length equals 13 residues. CDR3 residues: CASVVGDTGELFF. In nucleotides, the CDR3 is TGTGCTTCGGTGGTGGGGGACACCGGGGAGCTGTTTTTT.